The clone carrying this T cell receptor beta chain was found a few times. No antigen is known for it. The germline V gene encodes CDR1 MGHDK and CDR2 SYGVNS. V lost 5 bases and J lost 6, with 19 bases in between. CDR3 length: 15 residues. The data derive from a study of cytomegalovirus exposure and HLA in healthy donors. Overall study results and limits: Evidence from a later analysis indicated that most CMV-associated TCR beta chains looked HLA-restricted.

The PCR made use of 60 Vbeta and 13 Jbeta primers. TCRdb keeps only in-frame clones here, not all; method: immunoSEQ multiplex PCR. The sample carries 6,000 to 8,500 clones, under 60% recorded once. The V gene is TRBV25-1, the J gene TRBJ1-1; no reliable D call. The receptor's source is a man aged 25-45 years in good health and CMV-seropositive. The sample taken for sequencing was PBMCs. The CDR3, as DNA: TGTGCCAGCAGTCTCCCCCGAGCCGCGGGCGCTGAAGCTTTCTTT. Encoded protein: CASSLPRAAGAEAFF.